Given below is one T cell receptor beta chain in context. The sample belongs to a study of blood T cell repertoires in COVID-19. The repertoire was sequenced with immunoSEQ multiplex PCR; TCRdb's copy has only in-frame clones and lacks some. This table holds approximately 65,000 clones, roughly 84% found once. Germline-derived CDR1 and CDR2 are SGHTA and FQGTGA. The CDR3 totals 20 residues. V lost 2 bases to trimming and J lost 5 bases; unmatched junction nucleotides: 18. This receptor was identified in a man aged 45-60 years with acute or convalescent COVID-19. The chain couples TRBV7-3 to TRBJ2-5; 12 nucleotides agree with TRBD2. The specimen was peripheral blood. Here the CDR3 DNA reads TGTGCCAGCAGCTTACGCCCACCGCTTGGGCTAGCGGGGGGGCTGGAGACCCAGTACTTC. As protein: CASSLRPPLGLAGGLETQYF.